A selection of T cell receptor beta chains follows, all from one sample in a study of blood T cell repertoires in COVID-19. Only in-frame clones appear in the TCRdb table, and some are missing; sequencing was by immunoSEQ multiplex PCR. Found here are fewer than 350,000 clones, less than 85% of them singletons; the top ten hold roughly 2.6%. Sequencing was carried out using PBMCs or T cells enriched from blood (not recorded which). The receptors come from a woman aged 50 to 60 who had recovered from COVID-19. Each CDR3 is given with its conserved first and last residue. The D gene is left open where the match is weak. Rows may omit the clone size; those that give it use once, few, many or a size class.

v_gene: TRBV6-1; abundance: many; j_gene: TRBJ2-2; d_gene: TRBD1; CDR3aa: CASSEQGDTGELFF; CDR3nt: TGTGCCAGCAGTGAACAGGGGGACACCGGGGAGCTGTTTTTT
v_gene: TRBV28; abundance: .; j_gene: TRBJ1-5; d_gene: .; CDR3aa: CASSFSPRQPQHF; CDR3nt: TGTGCCAGCAGTTTCTCGCCCCGGCAGCCCCAGCATTTT
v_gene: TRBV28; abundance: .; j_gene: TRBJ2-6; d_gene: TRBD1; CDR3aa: CASRMGDSSGANVLTF; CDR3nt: TGTGCCAGCCGAATGGGGGACAGCTCTGGGGCCAACGTCCTGACTTTC
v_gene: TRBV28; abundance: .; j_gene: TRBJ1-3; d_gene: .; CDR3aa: CASRPTRPSGNTIYF; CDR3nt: TGTGCCAGCAGACCGACAAGGCCTTCTGGAAACACCATATATTTT
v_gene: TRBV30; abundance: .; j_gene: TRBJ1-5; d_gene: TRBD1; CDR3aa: CAWSAGQEYQPQHF; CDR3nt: TGTGCCTGGAGTGCGGGACAGGAGTACCAGCCCCAGCATTTT
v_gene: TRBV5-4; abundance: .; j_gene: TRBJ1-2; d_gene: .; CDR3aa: CASGLDRGYTF; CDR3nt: TGTGCCAGCGGGCTGGACAGAGGTTACACCTTC
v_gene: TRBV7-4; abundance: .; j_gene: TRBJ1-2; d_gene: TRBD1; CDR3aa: CASSFSRDSQNEANYGYTF; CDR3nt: TGTGCCAGCAGCTTCTCGCGGGACAGCCAGAACGAAGCTAACTATGGCTACACCTTC
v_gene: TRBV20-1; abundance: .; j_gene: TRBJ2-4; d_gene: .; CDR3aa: CSASLGGNIQYF; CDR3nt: TGCAGTGCTAGTCTGGGGGGAAACATTCAGTACTTC
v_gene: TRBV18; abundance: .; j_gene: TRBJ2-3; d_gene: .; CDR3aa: CASSPVAPRSDTQYF; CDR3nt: TGTGCCAGCTCACCAGTTGCTCCGCGATCAGATACGCAGTATTTT
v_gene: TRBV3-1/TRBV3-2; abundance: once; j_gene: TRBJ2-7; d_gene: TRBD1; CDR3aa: CASSPDREVGEQYF; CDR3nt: TGTGCCAGCAGCCCGGACAGGGAAGTAGGGGAGCAGTACTTC
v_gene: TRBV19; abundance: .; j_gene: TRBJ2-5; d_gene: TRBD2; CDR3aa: CASSISGTSGAETQYF; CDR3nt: TGTGCCAGTAGCATCAGCGGGACTAGCGGGGCAGAGACCCAGTACTTC
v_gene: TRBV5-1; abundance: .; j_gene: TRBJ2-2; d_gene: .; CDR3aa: CASSRNRDSSGGELFF; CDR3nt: TGCGCCAGCAGCAGAAACCGGGACTCCAGCGGGGGGGAGCTGTTTTTT
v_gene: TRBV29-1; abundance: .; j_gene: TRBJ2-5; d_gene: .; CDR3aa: CSVALTSSKTQYF; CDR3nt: TGCAGCGTTGCCTTGACTAGTTCAAAGACCCAGTACTTC
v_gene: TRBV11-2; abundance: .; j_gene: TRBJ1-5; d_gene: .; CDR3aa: CASKADSNQPQHF; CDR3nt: TGTGCCAGCAAGGCGGACTCCAATCAGCCCCAGCATTTT
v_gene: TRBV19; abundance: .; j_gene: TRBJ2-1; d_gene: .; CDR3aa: CASSRAGASSYNEQFF; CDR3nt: TGTGCCAGTAGTAGGGCAGGGGCAAGCTCCTACAATGAGCAGTTCTTC
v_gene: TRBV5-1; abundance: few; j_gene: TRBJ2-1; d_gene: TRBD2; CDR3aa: CASSLAPLAGGGEQFF; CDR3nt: TGCGCCAGCAGCTTGGCTCCCCTAGCGGGGGGCGGTGAGCAGTTCTTC
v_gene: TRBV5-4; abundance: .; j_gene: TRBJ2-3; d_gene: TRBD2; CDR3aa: CASSLLAGGPTDTQYF; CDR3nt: TGTGCCAGCAGCTTGCTAGCGGGGGGGCCCACAGATACGCAGTATTTT
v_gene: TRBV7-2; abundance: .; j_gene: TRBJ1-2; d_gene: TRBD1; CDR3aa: CASSLVQGYGYTF; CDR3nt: TGTGCCAGCAGCTTAGTACAGGGGTATGGCTACACCTTC
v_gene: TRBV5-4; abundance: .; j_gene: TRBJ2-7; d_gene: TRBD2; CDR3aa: CASSLGIAGVNEQYF; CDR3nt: TGTGCCAGCAGCTTGGGTATAGCGGGTGTCAACGAGCAGTACTTC
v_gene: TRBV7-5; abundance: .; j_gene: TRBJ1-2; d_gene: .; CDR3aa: CDYKFRVDFKF; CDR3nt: TGCGACTACAAGTTCCGGGTGGATTTTAAGTTC
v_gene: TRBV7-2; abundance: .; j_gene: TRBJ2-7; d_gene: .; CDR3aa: CASSLHFSGSYEQYF; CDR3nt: TGTGCCAGCTCCCTACATTTCTCGGGCTCCTACGAGCAGTACTTC
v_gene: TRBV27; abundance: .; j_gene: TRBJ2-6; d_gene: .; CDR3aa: CASSFREAAGANVLTF; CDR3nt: TGTGCCAGCAGTTTCAGGGAAGCTGCTGGGGCCAACGTCCTGACTTTC
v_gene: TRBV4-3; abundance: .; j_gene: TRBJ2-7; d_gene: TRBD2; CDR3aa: CASSPVRGDFSYEQYF; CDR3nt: TGCGCCAGCAGCCCAGTACGGGGGGACTTCTCCTACGAGCAGTACTTC
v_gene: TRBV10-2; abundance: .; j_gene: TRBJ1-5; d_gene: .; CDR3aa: CASSESRQYSNQPQHF; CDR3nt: TGCGCCAGCAGTGAGTCAAGACAGTATAGCAATCAGCCCCAGCATTTT
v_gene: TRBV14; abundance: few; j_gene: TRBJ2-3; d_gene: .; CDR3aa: CASSHADTQYF; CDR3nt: TGTGCCAGCAGCCACGCAGATACGCAGTATTTT
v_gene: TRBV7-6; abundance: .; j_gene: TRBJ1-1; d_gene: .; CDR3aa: CASRSFEAEAFF; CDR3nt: TGTGCCAGCAGATCCTTTGAGGCTGAAGCTTTCTTT
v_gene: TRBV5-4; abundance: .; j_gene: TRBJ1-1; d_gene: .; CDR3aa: CASSPGGGTEAFF; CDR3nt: TGTGCCAGCAGCCCGGGGGGCGGCACTGAAGCTTTCTTT
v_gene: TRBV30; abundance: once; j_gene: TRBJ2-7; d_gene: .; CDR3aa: CAWSVGRAFEQYF; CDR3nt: TGTGCCTGGAGTGTGGGCAGGGCTTTCGAGCAGTACTTC
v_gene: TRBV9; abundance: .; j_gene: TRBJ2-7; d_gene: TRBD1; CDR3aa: CASSVGQGYHEQYF; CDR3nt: TGTGCCAGCAGCGTGGGACAGGGATACCACGAGCAGTACTTC
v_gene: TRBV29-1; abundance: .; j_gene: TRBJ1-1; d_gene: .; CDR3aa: CSVAQGRNTEAFF; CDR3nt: TGCAGCGTGGCGCAGGGAAGGAACACTGAAGCTTTCTTT
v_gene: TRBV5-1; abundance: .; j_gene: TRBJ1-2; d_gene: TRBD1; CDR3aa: CASSSGQGSYGYTF; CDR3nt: TGCGCCAGCAGCTCCGGACAGGGGTCCTATGGCTACACCTTC
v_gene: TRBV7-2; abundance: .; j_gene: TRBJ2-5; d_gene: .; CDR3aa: CASSQPLAQETQYF; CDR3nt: TGTGCCAGCAGCCAACCCCTGGCTCAGGAGACCCAGTACTTC
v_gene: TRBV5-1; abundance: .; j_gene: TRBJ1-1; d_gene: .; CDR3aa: CASSLGIRGSNTEAFF; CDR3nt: TGCGCCAGCAGCTTGGGTATCAGGGGATCGAACACTGAAGCTTTCTTT
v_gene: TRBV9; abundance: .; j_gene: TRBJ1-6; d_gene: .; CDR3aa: CASSARSGRSPLHF; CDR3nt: TGTGCCAGCAGCGCCCGGAGTGGTAGGTCACCCCTCCACTTT
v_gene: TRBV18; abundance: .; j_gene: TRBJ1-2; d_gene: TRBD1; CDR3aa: CASSPEPGGANYGYTF; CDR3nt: TGTGCCAGCTCACCCGAGCCAGGGGGCGCTAACTATGGCTACACCTTC
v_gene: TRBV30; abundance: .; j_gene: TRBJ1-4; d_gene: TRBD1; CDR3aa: CAWSAGTATEKLFF; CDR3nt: TGTGCCTGGAGTGCCGGGACAGCCACGGAAAAACTGTTTTTT
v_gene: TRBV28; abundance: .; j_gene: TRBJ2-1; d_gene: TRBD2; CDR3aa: CASRDGLAGGGPRTSYNEQFF; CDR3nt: TGTGCCAGCAGGGACGGACTAGCGGGGGGCGGGCCCCGAACGTCCTACAATGAGCAGTTCTTC
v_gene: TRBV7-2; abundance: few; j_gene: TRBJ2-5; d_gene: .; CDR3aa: CASNHMQETQYF; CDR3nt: TGTGCCAGCAACCACATGCAAGAGACCCAGTACTTC
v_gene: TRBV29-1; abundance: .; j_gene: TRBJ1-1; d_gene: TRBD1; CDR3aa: CSVLRTGSNTEAFF; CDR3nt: TGCAGCGTTCTCAGGACAGGGTCTAACACTGAAGCTTTCTTT
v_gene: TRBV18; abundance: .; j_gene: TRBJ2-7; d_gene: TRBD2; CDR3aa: CASSPGLAGKITYEQYF; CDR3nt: TGTGCCAGCTCACCCGGACTAGCGGGGAAGATTACCTACGAGCAGTACTTC
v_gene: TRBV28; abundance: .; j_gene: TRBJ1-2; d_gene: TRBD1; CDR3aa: CASSTTGGGNYGYTF; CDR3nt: TGTGCCAGCAGCACTACAGGGGGCGGAAACTATGGCTACACCTTC
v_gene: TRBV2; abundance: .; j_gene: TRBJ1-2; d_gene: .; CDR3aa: CASKRFGGDGYTF; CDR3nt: TGTGCCAGCAAGCGGTTCGGGGGGGATGGCTACACCTTC
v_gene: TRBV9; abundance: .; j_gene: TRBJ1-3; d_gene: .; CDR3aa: CASSVYTGPGNTIYF; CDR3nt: TGTGCCAGCAGCGTGTACACAGGTCCTGGAAACACCATATATTTT
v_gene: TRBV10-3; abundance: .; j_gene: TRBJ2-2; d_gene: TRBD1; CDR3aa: CAISRQGEETGELFF; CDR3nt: TGTGCCATCAGTCGACAGGGAGAGGAGACCGGGGAGCTGTTTTTT
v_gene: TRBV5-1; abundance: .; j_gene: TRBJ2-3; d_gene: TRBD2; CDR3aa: CASSLGATSRPDTQYF; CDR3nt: TGCGCCAGCAGCTTGGGTGCGACTAGCAGACCAGATACGCAGTATTTT
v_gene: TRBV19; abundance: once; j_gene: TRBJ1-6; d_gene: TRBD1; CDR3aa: CASRDSYSPLHF; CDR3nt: TGTGCCAGTCGGGACAGTTATTCACCCCTCCACTTT
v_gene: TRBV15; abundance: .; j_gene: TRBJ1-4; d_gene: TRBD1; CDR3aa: CATSPIVWTGREKLFF; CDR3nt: TGTGCCACCAGCCCGATTGTGTGGACAGGGCGTGAAAAACTGTTTTTT
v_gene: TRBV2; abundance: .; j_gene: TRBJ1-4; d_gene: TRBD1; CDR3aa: CASSPGQFNEKLFF; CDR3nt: TGTGCCAGCAGTCCGGGACAGTTTAATGAAAAACTGTTTTTT
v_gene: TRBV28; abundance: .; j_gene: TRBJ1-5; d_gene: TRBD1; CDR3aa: CASRGPKGGPNQPQHF; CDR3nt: TGTGCCAGCAGGGGCCCTAAAGGGGGCCCCAATCAGCCCCAGCATTTT
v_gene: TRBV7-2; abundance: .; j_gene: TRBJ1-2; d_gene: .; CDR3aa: CASSLDSYGYTF; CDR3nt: TGTGCCAGCAGCCTAGACAGCTATGGCTACACCTTC